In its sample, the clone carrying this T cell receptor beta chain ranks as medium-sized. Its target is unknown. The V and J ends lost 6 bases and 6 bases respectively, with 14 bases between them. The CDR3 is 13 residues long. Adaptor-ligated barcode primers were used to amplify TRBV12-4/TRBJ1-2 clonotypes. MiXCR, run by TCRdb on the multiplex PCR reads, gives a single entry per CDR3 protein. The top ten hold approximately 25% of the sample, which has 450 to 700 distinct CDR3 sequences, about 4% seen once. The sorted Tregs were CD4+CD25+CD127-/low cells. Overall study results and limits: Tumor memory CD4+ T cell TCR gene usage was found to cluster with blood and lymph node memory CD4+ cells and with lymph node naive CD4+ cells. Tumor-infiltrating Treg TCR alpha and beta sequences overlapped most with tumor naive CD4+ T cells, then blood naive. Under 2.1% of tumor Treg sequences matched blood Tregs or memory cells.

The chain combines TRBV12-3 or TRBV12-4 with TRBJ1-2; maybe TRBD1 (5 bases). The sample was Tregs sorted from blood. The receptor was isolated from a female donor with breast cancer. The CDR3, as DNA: TGTGCCAGCAGCTCTACGGGACGGCATGGCTACACCTTC. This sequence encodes CASSSTGRHGYTF.